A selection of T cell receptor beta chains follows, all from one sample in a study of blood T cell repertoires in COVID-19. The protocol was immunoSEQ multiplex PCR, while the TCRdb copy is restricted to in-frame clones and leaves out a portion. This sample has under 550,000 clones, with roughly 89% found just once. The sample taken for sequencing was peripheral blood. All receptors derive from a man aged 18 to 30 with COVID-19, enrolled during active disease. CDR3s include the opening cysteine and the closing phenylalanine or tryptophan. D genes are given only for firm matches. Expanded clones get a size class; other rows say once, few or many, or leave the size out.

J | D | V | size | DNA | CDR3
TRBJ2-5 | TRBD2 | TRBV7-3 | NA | TGTGCCAGCAGCCTACTCGGACTAGCGCATGAGACCCAGTACTTC | CASSLLGLAHETQYF
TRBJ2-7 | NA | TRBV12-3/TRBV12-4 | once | TGTGCCAGCAGTTTGTACACATTCTACGAGCAGTACTTC | CASSLYTFYEQYF
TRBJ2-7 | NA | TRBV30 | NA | TGTGCCTGGAGTACTTTAGGAACCAGGACATTACGCTCCTACGAGCAGTACTTC | CAWSTLGTRTLRSYEQYF
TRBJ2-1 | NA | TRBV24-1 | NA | TGTGCCACCAGACAGACACCCTACAATGAGCAGTTCTTC | CATRQTPYNEQFF
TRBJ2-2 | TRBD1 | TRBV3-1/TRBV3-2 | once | TGTGCCAGCAGCCTGGGACAGTTAAATACCGGGGAGCTGTTTTTT | CASSLGQLNTGELFF
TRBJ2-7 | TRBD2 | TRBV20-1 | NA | TGCAGTGCTAGTAGGGCTAGCGGATACGAGCAGTACTTC | CSASRASGYEQYF
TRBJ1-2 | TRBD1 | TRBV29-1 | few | TGCAGCGTTGACGAGACAGGGTCACCCTATGGCTACACCTTC | CSVDETGSPYGYTF
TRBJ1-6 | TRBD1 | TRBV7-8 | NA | TGTGCCAGCAGCATAGACAGGGGCAATTCACCCCTCCACTTT | CASSIDRGNSPLHF
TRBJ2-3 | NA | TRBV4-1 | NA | TGCGCCAGCAGCCACCGTCCAGCGGCTAAACAAACAGATACGCAGTATTTT | CASSHRPAAKQTDTQYF
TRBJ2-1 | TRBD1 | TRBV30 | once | TGTGCCTGGGGCAGGGGGCGAGGGGAGCAGTTCTTC | CAWGRGRGEQFF
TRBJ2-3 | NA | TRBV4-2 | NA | TGTGCCAGCAGCCAAGGTTGGCTCAATACAGATACGCAGTATTTT | CASSQGWLNTDTQYF
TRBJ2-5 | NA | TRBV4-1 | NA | TGCGCCAGCAGCCAAGCAGGCCCCCCAGGGACCCAGTACTTC | CASSQAGPPGTQYF
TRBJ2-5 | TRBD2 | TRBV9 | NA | TGTGCCAGCAGCGGCGGACTAGCGGGGGGCCAAGAGACCCAGTACTTC | CASSGGLAGGQETQYF
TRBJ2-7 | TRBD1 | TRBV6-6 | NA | TGTGCCAGCAGTTACGGGACAGGGGGCTCGAACGAGCAGTACTTC | CASSYGTGGSNEQYF
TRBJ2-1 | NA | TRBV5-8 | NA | TGTGCCAGCAGGCTTTTTTTAGCGAGTAGCTCCTACAATGAGCAGTTCTTC | CASRLFLASSSYNEQFF
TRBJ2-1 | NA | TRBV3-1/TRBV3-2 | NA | TGTGCCAGCCTACGACAAGGGAGTCACAATGAGCAGTTCTTC | CASLRQGSHNEQFF
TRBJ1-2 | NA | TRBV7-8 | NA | TGTGCCAGCAGCGCCGTTGGTCGGGGTAGCTACACCTTC | CASSAVGRGSYTF
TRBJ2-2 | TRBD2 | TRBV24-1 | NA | TGTGCCACCAGTGATTTTGGGACTAGCGGCACCGGGGAGCTGTTTTTT | CATSDFGTSGTGELFF
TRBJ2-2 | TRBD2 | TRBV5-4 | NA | TGTGCCAGCAATCTAGCGGGGGGGAACGGGGAGCTGTTTTTT | CASNLAGGNGELFF
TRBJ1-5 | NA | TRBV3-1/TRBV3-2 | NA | TGTGCCAGCAACATTAGGGGAGGGCACCAGCATTTT | CASNIRGGHQHF
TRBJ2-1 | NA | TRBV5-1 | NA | TGCGCCAGCAGCCCTGGGGTCCTCCGGGCGGGCTCCTACAATGAGCAGTTCTTC | CASSPGVLRAGSYNEQFF
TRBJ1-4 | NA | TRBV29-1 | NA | TGCAGCGTTCATCCCGATGGAGGTGAAAAACTGTTTTTT | CSVHPDGGEKLFF
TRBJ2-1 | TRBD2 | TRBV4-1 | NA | TGCGCCAGCAGCCCGGGACTAGCGGGACCTAGATACAATGAGCAGTTCTTC | CASSPGLAGPRYNEQFF
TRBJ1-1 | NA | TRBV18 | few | TGTGCCAGCTCACCGAACACCGACACTGAAGCTTTCTTT | CASSPNTDTEAFF
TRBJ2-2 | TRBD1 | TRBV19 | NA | TGTGCCAGTAGACTTCGGACAGGGGGATCCACCGGGGAGCTGTTTTTT | CASRLRTGGSTGELFF
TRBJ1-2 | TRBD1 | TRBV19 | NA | TGTGCCAGCGCCATGAGGGGACAGGGGTCCTCTGGCTACACCTTC | CASAMRGQGSSGYTF
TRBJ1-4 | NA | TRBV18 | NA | TGTGCCAGCTCACCAACAGGGTTCTCGGGTGAAAAACTGTTTTTT | CASSPTGFSGEKLFF
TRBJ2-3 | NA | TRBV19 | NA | TGTGCCAGTAGTATAGTCCTGAGAGGCACAGATACGCAGTATTTT | CASSIVLRGTDTQYF
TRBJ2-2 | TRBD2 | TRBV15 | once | TGTGCCACCAGCACCGGACGAGCGGGGGGGATGCTGGGGGAGCTGTTTTTT | CATSTGRAGGMLGELFF